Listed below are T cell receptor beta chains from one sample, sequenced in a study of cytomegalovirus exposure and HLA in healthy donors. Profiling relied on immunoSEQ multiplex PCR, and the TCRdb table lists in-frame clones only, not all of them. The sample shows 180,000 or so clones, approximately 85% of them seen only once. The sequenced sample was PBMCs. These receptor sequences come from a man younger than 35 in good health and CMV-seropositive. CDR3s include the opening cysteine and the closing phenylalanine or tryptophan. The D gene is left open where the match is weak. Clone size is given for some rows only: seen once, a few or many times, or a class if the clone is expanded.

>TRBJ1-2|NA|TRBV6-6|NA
CASSYTTFREGDGYTF
TGTGCCAGCAGTTACACTACGTTCAGGGAAGGTGATGGCTACACCTTC
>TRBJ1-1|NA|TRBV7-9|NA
CASSRTVNTEAFF
TGTGCCAGCAGCCGGACAGTAAACACTGAAGCTTTCTTT
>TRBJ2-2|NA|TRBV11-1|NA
CASSLEAQPGTGELFF
TGTGCCAGCAGCTTAGAAGCCCAGCCGGGCACCGGGGAGCTGTTTTTT
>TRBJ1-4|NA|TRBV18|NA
CASSPRVPNEKLFF
TGTGCCAGCTCACCGAGGGTACCTAATGAAAAACTGTTTTTT
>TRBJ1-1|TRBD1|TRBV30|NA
CAWSVRGLGTEAFF
TGTGCCTGGAGTGTAAGGGGGCTGGGGACTGAAGCTTTCTTT
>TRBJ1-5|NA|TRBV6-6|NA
CASSYNPGQPQHF
TGTGCCAGCAGTTACAATCCAGGTCAGCCCCAGCATTTT
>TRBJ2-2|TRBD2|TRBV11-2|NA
CASSLAGGNTGELFF
TGTGCCAGCAGCTTAGCGGGGGGGAACACCGGGGAGCTGTTTTTT
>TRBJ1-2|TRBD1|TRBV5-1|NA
CASSLGDRYYGYTF
TGCGCCAGCAGCTTGGGGGACAGATACTATGGCTACACCTTC
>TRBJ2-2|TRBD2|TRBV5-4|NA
CASSSGLAGGNTGELFF
TGTGCCAGCAGCTCGGGACTAGCGGGGGGAAACACCGGGGAGCTGTTTTTT
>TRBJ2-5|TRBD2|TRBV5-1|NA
CASSSQGSGEETQYF
TGCGCCAGCAGCTCCCAGGGTAGCGGGGAAGAGACCCAGTACTTC
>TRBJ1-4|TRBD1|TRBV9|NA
CASSGDRGNEKLFF
TGTGCCAGCAGCGGGGACAGGGGTAATGAAAAACTGTTTTTT
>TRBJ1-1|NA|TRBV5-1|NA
CASSLLSGANTEAFF
TGCGCCAGCAGCTTGTTATCAGGGGCCAACACTGAAGCTTTCTTT
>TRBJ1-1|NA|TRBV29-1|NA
CSVARGKAEAFF
TGCAGCGTTGCGAGGGGGAAAGCTGAAGCTTTCTTT
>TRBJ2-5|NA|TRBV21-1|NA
CAGLRASSGGQETQYF
TGTGCCGGACTGAGGGCCTCTAGCGGGGGCCAAGAGACCCAGTACTTC
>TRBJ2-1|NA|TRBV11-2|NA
CASSLLVSNEQFF
TGTGCCAGCAGCTTATTGGTGAGCAATGAGCAGTTCTTC
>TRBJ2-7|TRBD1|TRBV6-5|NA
CASATYGTDYEQYF
TGTGCCAGCGCAACCTACGGGACAGACTACGAGCAGTACTTC
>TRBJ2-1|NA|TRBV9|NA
CASSPSGGPSSYNEQFF
TGTGCCAGCAGCCCAAGTGGAGGTCCGAGCTCCTACAATGAGCAGTTCTTC
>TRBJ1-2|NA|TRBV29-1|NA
CSVEGLGANYGYTF
TGCAGCGTTGAAGGTCTGGGGGCAAACTATGGCTACACCTTC
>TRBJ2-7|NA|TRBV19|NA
CASRQPTGSYEQYF
TGTGCCAGTAGACAACCGACAGGATCCTACGAGCAGTACTTC
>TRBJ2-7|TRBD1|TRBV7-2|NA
CASTQTGFNEQYF
TGTGCCAGCACCCAGACAGGGTTTAACGAGCAGTACTTC
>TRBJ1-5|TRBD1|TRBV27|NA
CASSHRTGTDQPQHF
TGTGCCAGCAGCCACCGGACAGGGACCGATCAGCCCCAGCATTTT
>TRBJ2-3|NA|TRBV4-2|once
CASSQGRSTDTQYF
TGTGCCAGCAGCCAAGGGCGGTCCACAGATACGCAGTATTTT
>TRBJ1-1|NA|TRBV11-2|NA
CASSRTVGNTEAFF
TGTGCCAGCAGCCGGACTGTCGGGAACACTGAAGCTTTCTTT
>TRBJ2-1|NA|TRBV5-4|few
CASSRDYNEQFF
TGTGCCAGCAGCCGGGACTACAATGAGCAGTTCTTC
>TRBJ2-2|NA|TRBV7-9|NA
CASSLSDRTGELFF
TGTGCCAGCAGCTTATCGGACAGAACCGGGGAGCTGTTTTTT
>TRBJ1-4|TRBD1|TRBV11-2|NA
CASSLATGATNEKLFF
TGTGCCAGCAGCTTAGCAACAGGGGCAACTAATGAAAAACTGTTTTTT
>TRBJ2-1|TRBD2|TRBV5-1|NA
CASSLQRGGNEQFF
TGCGCCAGCAGCCTGCAGCGGGGGGGTAATGAGCAGTTCTTC
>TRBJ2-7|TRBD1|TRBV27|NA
CASRKGTVYEQYF
TGTGCCAGCAGGAAAGGGACAGTCTACGAGCAGTACTTC
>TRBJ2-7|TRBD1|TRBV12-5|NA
CASGLGQGAYEQYF
TGTGCTAGTGGTTTGGGACAGGGAGCCTACGAGCAGTACTTC
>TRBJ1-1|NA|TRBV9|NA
CASSGNDRTEAFF
TGTGCCAGCAGCGGGAACGACAGGACTGAAGCTTTCTTT
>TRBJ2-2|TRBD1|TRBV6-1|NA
CASSEGTGEYTGELFF
TGTGCCAGCAGTGAAGGGACAGGGGAGTACACCGGGGAGCTGTTTTTT
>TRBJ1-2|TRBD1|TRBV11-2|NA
CASSLLRDRDKGYTF
TGTGCCAGCAGCTTACTACGGGACAGGGATAAGGGCTACACCTTC
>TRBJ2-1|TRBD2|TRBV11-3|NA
CASSSTTSGGARQFF
TGTGCCAGCAGCTCCACGACTAGCGGGGGGGCGCGACAGTTCTTC
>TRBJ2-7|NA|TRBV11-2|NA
CASSLGRALSYEQYF
TGTGCCAGCAGCTTAGGCAGGGCGCTCTCCTACGAGCAGTACTTC
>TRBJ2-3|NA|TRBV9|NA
CASSGTSTDTQYF
TGTGCCAGCAGCGGAACTAGCACAGATACGCAGTATTTT
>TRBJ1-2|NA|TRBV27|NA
CASSSGNYGYTF
TGTGCCAGCAGTTCAGGAAACTATGGCTACACCTTC
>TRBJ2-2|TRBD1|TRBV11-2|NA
CASSRRGGTGGTGELFF
TGTGCCAGCAGCCGGAGGGGAGGGACAGGGGGCACCGGGGAGCTGTTTTTT
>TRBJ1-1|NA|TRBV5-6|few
CASSLQGIGTEAFF
TGTGCCAGCAGCTTGCAGGGAATTGGTACTGAAGCTTTCTTT
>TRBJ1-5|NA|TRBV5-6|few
CASSWGQNQPQHF
TGTGCCAGCAGCTGGGGGCAGAATCAGCCCCAGCATTTT
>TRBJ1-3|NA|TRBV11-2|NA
CASSFQGKGNTIYF
TGTGCCAGCAGCTTCCAGGGGAAAGGAAACACCATATATTTT
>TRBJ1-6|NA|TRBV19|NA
CASSIPNEPLHF
TGTGCCAGTAGTATCCCTAATGAGCCCCTCCACTTT
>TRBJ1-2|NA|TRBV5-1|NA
CASSLTESYGYTF
TGCGCCAGCAGCTTGACGGAGTCCTATGGCTACACCTTC